Below, one T cell receptor beta chain is given with its context. Assay used: immunoSEQ multiplex PCR; TCRdb lists only in-frame clones, some missing. The sample records about 1.5 million clones, 95% to 99% being singletons. This specimen belongs to a study of shared clonotypes between healthy human individuals. The germline V gene has CDR1 SGHTA and CDR2 FQGNSA. The CDR3 sequence is 15 residues long. J lost 0 bases, V lost 6 bases, and 5 bases had no gene match. The V and J genes are TRBV7-2 and TRBJ1-5, with 7 bases lining up with TRBD1. Sequenced: naive CD4+ T cells sorted from blood. Subset in this sample: CD45RA+ positively selected. This clonotype was obtained from a man aged 30 to 45 in good health. CDR3 region: CASSPQGNSNQPQHF. In nucleotides, the CDR3 is TGTGCCAGCAGTCCACAGGGGAATAGCAATCAGCCCCAGCATTTT.